A single sample is the source of the 15 T cell receptor beta chains below, sequenced in a study of T cells in localized non-small cell lung cancer. Assay used: immunoSEQ multiplex PCR; TCRdb lists only in-frame clones, some missing. The data show 25,000 to 30,000 clones, 84% seen once. The starting material was peripheral blood mononuclear cells, obtained before any cancer treatment. The origin of the receptors is a man aged 40 to 70 with stage III lung adenocarcinoma.

The V gene is TRBV1, the J gene TRBJ1-5. TRBV1 is flagged as a pseudogene. The CDR3 runs 16 residues. CDR3 bases: TGCACCAGCAGCCAAGATCTCGGTAGGAGCAATCAGCCCCAGCATTTT. Protein sequence: CTSSQDLGRSNQPQHF.

The V and J genes are TRBV29-1 and TRBJ1-1, with D unclear. V was cut by 0 bases and J by 4 bases, with 12 bases left in between. The germline V gene has CDR1 SQVTM and CDR2 ANQGSEA. The CDR3 length is 14 residues. The CDR3 sequence: CSVEDQLFVTEAFF. CDR3 sequence (DNA): TGCAGCGTTGAAGATCAACTTTTTGTCACTGAAGCTTTCTTT.

V gene TRBV13 combines with J gene TRBJ1-3, with D unresolved. The CDR3 is 13 residues long. Trimming stripped 7 bases from V and 0 bases from J, with 7 bases between. In germline, CDR1 is PRHDT, CDR2 FYEKMQ (reference sequence). Written as DNA, the CDR3 is TGTGCCAGCACCCTCGCCTCTGGAAACACCATATATTTT. Translated: CASTLASGNTIYF.

The chain combines TRBV4-1 with TRBJ2-5; D gene ambiguous. V lost 4 bases, J lost 2 bases, and 14 bases lay in between. The CDR3 has 15 amino acids. Germline V gene data show CDR1 as MGHRA and CDR2 as YSYEKL. The CDR3 region has the DNA TGCGCCAGCAGCCCCCAATGGGCTCCGCAAGAGACCCAGTACTTC. Residues: CASSPQWAPQETQYF.

The genes are TRBV6-1 and TRBJ1-2, with a tentative D call TRBD1 (5 bases). Germline CDR1 MNHNS, CDR2 SASEGT. V lost 5 bases, J lost 0 bases, and 13 bases lay in between. The CDR3 has 15 residues. CDR3 bases: TGTGCCAGCAGTTCACGTACCAGGGCTAACTATGGCTACACCTTC. The encoded protein is CASSSRTRANYGYTF.

The V call is TRBV27, the J call TRBJ2-7; D perhaps matches TRBD1 (5 bases). The CDR3 is made up of 16 amino acids. CDR1 is MNHEY, CDR2 SMNVEV, per germline (reference sequence). V dropped 3 bases and J dropped 2 bases, with 17 bases sitting between them. The chain's CDR3 is CASSFLGHTDTYEQYF. The DNA for the CDR3 is TGTGCCAGCAGTTTCCTCGGACATACGGACACCTACGAGCAGTACTTC.

The chain joins TRBV28 to TRBJ2-5, with 11 bases lining up with TRBD2. CDR1 and CDR2 from the germline V gene are MDHEN and SYDVKM. There are 14 residues in the CDR3. V lost 6 bases, J lost 4 bases, and 4 bases stayed unmatched. CDR3 sequence (DNA): TGTGCCAGCAGCCCCGGACTAGCGGGAGAGACCCAGTACTTC. It codes for CASSPGLAGETQYF.

This sequence joins TRBV9 and TRBJ2-7; TRBD1 or TRBD2 may be the D gene (6 bases each). Germline CDR1 SGDLS, CDR2 YYNGEE. This CDR3 comprises 14 residues. Trimming cost V 3 bases and J 5 bases, with 15 bases left between them. The CDR3 DNA reads as TGTGCCAGCAGCGATGGGGGGCTCGGAGACGAGCAGTACTTC. It translates to CASSDGGLGDEQYF.

The chain employs TRBV6-5 and TRBJ1-5; D gene ambiguous. Germline V CDR1 and CDR2: MNHEY, SVGAGI. The length of the CDR3 is 13 residues. The germline V and J ends were trimmed by 2 bases and 2 bases, with 4 bases remaining between them. The CDR3: CASSYRGNQPQHF. DNA for the CDR3: TGTGCCAGCAGTTACAGGGGCAATCAGCCCCAGCATTTT.

This rearrangement joins TRBV18 to TRBJ1-3; D gene uncertain. Trimming removed 1 base from V and 0 bases from J, with 16 bases in between. This CDR3 is 18 amino acids long. Germline lookup yields CDR1 KGHSH and CDR2 LQKENI. The CDR3 nucleotides read TGTGCCAGCTCACCACAGGTCTCAGGACCCAGCTCTGGAAACACCATATATTTT. Translation gives CASSPQVSGPSSGNTIYF.

The V and J genes are TRBV20-1 and TRBJ1-2; maybe TRBD1 (6 bases). V gave up 6 bases and J gave up 13 bases, with 15 bases separating them. The germline gives CDR1 DFQATT, CDR2 SNEGSKA (reference sequence). This CDR3 has 10 amino acids. The CDR3 coding sequence is TGCAGTGCAGAGAGTCAGGGGATCACCTTC. This encodes CSAESQGITF.

The chain has TRBV5-8 and TRBJ1-5; D is uncertain. Germline loops: CDR1 SGHTS, CDR2 YDEGEE. The CDR3 has 15 residues. The ends were cut back, 2 bases at V and 0 bases at J, with 9 bases in the middle. CDR3 coding DNA: TGTGCCAGCAGCTTAGACGGGTATAGCAATCAGCCCCAGCATTTT. Amino acids: CASSLDGYSNQPQHF.

There are a few counts of this clone. The chain uses TRBV9 and TRBJ2-5; D gene uncertain. The CDR3 spans 16 residues. V dropped 0 bases and J dropped 3 bases, with 15 bases sitting between them. In germline, CDR1 is SGDLS, CDR2 YYNGEE. CDR3 bases: TGTGCCAGCAGCGTAGGTCGGGCAGTAGAGAAAGAGACCCAGTACTTC. Translation gives CASSVGRAVEKETQYF.

The chain uses TRBV5-1 and TRBJ2-6; D might be TRBD1 or TRBD2, each matching 5 bases. The V gene's germline CDR1 is SGHRS and CDR2 YFSETQ. Trimming left V 6 bases short and J 2 bases short, with 9 bases between. This CDR3 region has 14 residues. The CDR3 DNA reads TGCGCCAGCATGTGGGGACCTGGGGCCAACGTCCTGACTTTC. This gives the protein CASMWGPGANVLTF.

CDR3 residues: CASSYGWTGYNEQYF. DNA for the CDR3: TGTGCCAGCAGTTACGGGTGGACAGGGTATAACGAGCAGTACTTC. The V call is TRBV6-5, the J call TRBJ2-7; 8 bases are shared with TRBD1. The CDR3 length is 15 residues. CDR1 and CDR2 from the germline V gene are MNHEY and SVGAGI. The V gene end was trimmed by 2 bases and the J gene end by 5 bases; junction bases not matched to a gene: 8.